One sample yielded the 31 T cell receptor beta chains listed below, sequenced in a study of cytomegalovirus exposure and HLA in healthy donors (dated by TCRdb to about 2017). Library preparation employed the immunoSEQ multiplex PCR assay. For the multiplex PCR, a mixture combining 60 forward primers for TCR Vbeta segments and 13 reverse primers for TCR Jbeta segments was used. TCRdb limited this immuneACCESS table to in-frame rearrangements with V and J called. A share of clones is missing; checked studies link under half to unresolved V genes, and the rest is unexplained. Here the sample has approximately 160,000 clones; around 80% occur a single time. The ten largest clones take up 1.4% of the sample. Sample: PBMCs. Receptor source: a woman aged 25 to 45 in good health and CMV-seropositive.

The chain joins TRBV27 to TRBJ2-5; D remains ambiguous. The tail of the sequence fits TRBJ2-7 better, so the J call may be wrong. In germline, CDR1 is MNHEY, CDR2 SMNVEV (reference sequence). This CDR3 region has 12 residues. In nucleotides, the CDR3 is TGTGCCAGCAGTTCAGAGACATACGAGCAGTACTTC. Its translation is CASSSETYEQYF.

The chain recombines TRBV5-1 with TRBJ2-3; 7 bases fit TRBD2. After removal of 0 bases from V and 0 bases from J, the junction contained 1 base not matched to a gene. This CDR3 is 15 amino acids long. Germline CDR1 is SGHRS and CDR2 is YFSETQ. In nucleotides, the CDR3 is TGCGCCAGCAGCTTGGACGGGGGGAGCACAGATACGCAGTATTTT. This gives the protein CASSLDGGSTDTQYF.

This clone was found once. This chain connects TRBV14 to TRBJ2-1; a weak D match, TRBD2 (5 bases). Germline lookup yields CDR1 SGHDN and CDR2 FVKESK. This CDR3 is 14 amino acids long. V dropped 6 bases and J dropped 4 bases, with 13 bases sitting between them. CDR3 nucleotide sequence: TGTGCCAGCAGTTTCAGAGCGGATTACAATGAGCAGTTCTTC. Protein sequence: CASSFRADYNEQFF. Supplemented by reference TRBV14 and TRBJ2-1, the full variable domain reads EAGVTQFPSHSVIEKGQTVTLRCDPISGHDNLYWYRRVMGKEIKFLLHFVKESKQDESGMPNNRFLAERTGGTYSTLKVQPAELEDSGVYFCASSFRADYNEQFFGPGTRLTVL.

The rearrangement links TRBV12-5 to TRBJ1-3; 7 bases line up with TRBD1. Per germline, CDR1 LGHNT and CDR2 FRNRAP. The J segment lost 1 base and the V segment lost 7 bases, leaving 7 bases of the junction unmatched. The CDR3 contains 15 residues. CDR3 nucleotides: TGTGCTAGTGCCGACAGGGAGTCGTCTGGAAACACCATATATTTT. This gives the protein CASADRESSGNTIYF.

The CDR3 sequence: CASSLRGNYGYTF. The CDR3 DNA reads as TGTGCCAGCAGCTTGCGGGGTAACTATGGCTACACCTTC. The V gene is TRBV5-8, the J gene TRBJ1-2; no firm D call. Germline CDR1 reads SGHTS; CDR2 reads YDEGEE. This CDR3 region has 13 residues. Trimming took off 1 base at V and 1 base at J, with 5 bases between the two ends.

The chain is built from TRBV6-1 and TRBJ1-4; D unresolved. Trimming removed 6 bases from V and 4 bases from J, with 12 bases in between. Germline V CDR1 and CDR2: MNHNS, SASEGT. The length of the CDR3 is 14 residues. The CDR3 sequence is CASREGLNNEKLFF. The CDR3, as DNA: TGTGCCAGCAGGGAGGGCCTCAATAATGAAAAACTGTTTTTT.

The CDR3 loop is CASSQRVGFEQYF. DNA of the CDR3: TGTGCCAGCAGCCAGCGGGTGGGTTTTGAGCAGTACTTC. The chain is built from TRBV6-5 and TRBJ2-7, with D possibly TRBD2 on 6 matching bases. The CDR3 runs to 13 residues. Germline CDR1 reads MNHEY; CDR2 reads SVGAGI. V was trimmed by 6 bases and J by 7 bases, leaving 16 bases between them.

The chain carries TRBV7-8 and TRBJ2-3, with TRBD2 identical over 11 bases. Losses at the gene ends were 2 bases for V and 6 bases for J; bases not matched to a gene: 10. The V gene's germline CDR1 is SGHVS and CDR2 FQNEAQ. The CDR3 length is 17 residues. The CDR3 DNA reads as TGTGCCAGCAGCTTATCTTTAGCGGGAGGGGCCCCCGATACGCAGTATTTT. Protein: CASSLSLAGGAPDTQYF.

V usage is TRBV18 and J usage is TRBJ2-5, with D possibly being TRBD2 (5 bases). This CDR3 region has 14 residues. V was trimmed by 0 bases and J by 2 bases, leaving 7 bases between them. Germline CDR1 is KGHSH and CDR2 is LQKENI. CDR3 sequence reads: CASSPPSGQETQYF. In DNA, the CDR3 is TGTGCCAGCTCACCACCTTCGGGGCAAGAGACCCAGTACTTC.

The rearrangement links TRBV6-5 to TRBJ2-7; D possibly corresponds to TRBD1 (6 bases). This CDR3 region has 14 residues. The germline V gene encodes CDR1 MNHEY and CDR2 SVGAGI. Trimming stripped 5 bases from V and 7 bases from J, with 18 bases between. CDR3 sequence: CASSRATGPGEQYF. The CDR3 DNA sequence: TGTGCCAGCAGTCGAGCCACAGGGCCGGGGGAGCAGTACTTC.

V is TRBV30 and J is TRBJ1-2, with D possibly TRBD1 on 6 matching bases. Germline V gene data show CDR1 as GTSNPN and CDR2 as SVGIG (reference sequence). The V gene lost 0 bases and the J gene lost 4 bases, with 9 bases spanning the gap. CDR3 length: 13 amino acids. The CDR3 here is CAWSVGGIYGYTF. As DNA, the CDR3 is TGTGCCTGGAGTGTAGGGGGTATCTATGGCTACACCTTC. Drawing the rest from reference TRBV30 and TRBJ1-2, the complete variable domain is SQTIHQWPATLVQPVGSPLSLECTVEGTSNPNLYWYRQAAGRGLQLLFYSVGIGQISSEVPQNLSASRPQDRQFILSSKKLLLSDSGFYLCAWSVGGIYGYTFGSGTRLTVV.

The chain combines TRBV5-4 with TRBJ2-1; TRBD2 aligns across 10 bases. CDR3 size: 18 residues. Germline-derived CDR1 and CDR2 are SGHNT and YYREEE (reference sequence). V trimming: 4 bases; J trimming: 5 bases; junction bases outside the gene matches: 15. As DNA, the CDR3 is TGTGCCAGCAGCCCGGGGGGAGGAGCGGGAGGGTACGACAATGAGCAGTTCTTC. Its protein product is CASSPGGGAGGYDNEQFF.

This clone showed up just once. This chain links TRBV11-2 with TRBJ2-7; 8 bases match TRBD1. Germline CDR1 and CDR2: SGHAT and FQNNGV. The CDR3 covers 17 residues. Losses at the gene ends were 0 bases for V and 3 bases for J; bases not matched to a gene: 10. The CDR3 is CASSLEKYPGGFYEQYF. CDR3 nucleotide sequence: TGTGCCAGCAGCTTAGAGAAATACCCAGGGGGCTTCTACGAGCAGTACTTC.

This rearrangement joins TRBV6-5 to TRBJ2-2, with 8 bases matching TRBD1. Per the germline V gene, CDR1 is MNHEY and CDR2 is SVGAGI. This CDR3 has 15 amino acids. V was clipped by 1 base and J by 4 bases; unmatched bases: 2. The chain's CDR3 is CASSYYRGATGELFF. CDR3 in DNA: TGTGCCAGCAGTTACTACAGGGGGGCCACCGGGGAGCTGTTTTTT.

The rearrangement links TRBV25-1 to TRBJ2-1; TRBD1 matches 9 bases. After removal of 6 bases from V and 3 bases from J, the junction contained 6 bases not matched to a gene. The germline gives CDR1 MGHDK, CDR2 SYGVNS. The CDR3 spans 15 residues. As DNA, the CDR3 is TGTGCCAGCAGGGAGGACAGGGGAAACTACAATGAGCAGTTCTTC. This codes for CASREDRGNYNEQFF. The full variable domain, its missing parts supplied by reference TRBV25-1 and TRBJ2-1, is EADIYQTPRYLVIGTGKKITLECSQTMGHDKMYWYQQDPGMELHLIHYSYGVNSTEKGDLSSESTVSRIRTEHFPLTLESARPSHTSQYLCASREDRGNYNEQFFGPGTRLTVL.

This chain links TRBV28 with TRBJ1-2; D is uncertain. The germline V and J ends were trimmed by 5 bases and 1 base, with 8 bases remaining between them. The CDR3 extends over 13 amino acids. CDR1 and CDR2 (germline): MDHEN, SYDVKM. CDR3 residues: CASSPTYNYGYTF. The CDR3 DNA reads as TGTGCCAGCAGTCCAACCTATAACTATGGCTACACCTTC.

The chain links TRBV19 to TRBJ1-2; D is uncertain. Germline CDR1 and CDR2: LNHDA and SQIVND (reference sequence). The CDR3 spans 14 residues. V gave up 3 bases and J gave up 2 bases, with 10 bases separating them. In nucleotides, the CDR3 is TGTGCCAGTAGTATTGCGGGAACAAACTATGGCTACACCTTC. Protein product: CASSIAGTNYGYTF.

The gene calls are TRBV15 and TRBJ2-5, with TRBD1 matching over 7 bases. The CDR3 extends over 15 amino acids. J lost 5 bases, V lost 1 base, and 7 bases had no gene match. CDR1 and CDR2 from the germline V gene are LNHNV and YYDKDF (reference sequence). In nucleotides, the CDR3 is TGTGCCACCAGCAGAGCGGGGACAGCATCCGAGACCCAGTACTTC. This sequence encodes CATSRAGTASETQYF.

This clone has only one observation. V gene TRBV5-1 combines with J gene TRBJ2-7; D is undetermined. Per germline, CDR1 SGHRS and CDR2 YFSETQ. The germline V and J ends were trimmed by 2 bases and 3 bases, with 12 bases remaining between them. This CDR3 comprises 14 residues. Written as DNA, the CDR3 is TGCGCCAGCAGCTTCGGGTTCTCCGGCTACGAGCAGTACTTC. Protein product: CASSFGFSGYEQYF. Based on the CDR3 plus reference TRBV5-1 and TRBJ2-7, the full variable domain is KAGVTQTPRYLIKTRGQQVTLSCSPISGHRSVSWYQQTPGQGLQFLFEYFSETQRNKGNFPGRFSGRQFSNSRSEMNVSTLELGDSALYLCASSFGFSGYEQYFGPGTRLTVT.

The chain uses TRBV5-1 and TRBJ2-3; 9 nucleotides match TRBD1. Unmatched junction bases numbered 7, after V lost 2 bases and J lost 3 bases. The CDR3 is made up of 16 amino acids. Germline V CDR1 and CDR2: SGHRS, YFSETQ. Here the CDR3 reads CASSLQGAITTDTQYF. The CDR3 nucleotides are TGCGCCAGCAGCTTACAGGGGGCTATCACTACAGATACGCAGTATTTT.

The chain joins TRBV7-9 to TRBJ2-1, with TRBD2 matching over 8 bases. CDR1 is SEHNR and CDR2 is FQNEAQ in the germline V gene (reference sequence). The CDR3 loop spans 19 amino acids. V was pared by 1 base and J by 6 bases, with 17 bases of the junction left unmatched. CDR3 nucleotide sequence: TGTGCCAGCAGCTTAGGATTTACTAGCGGAACACCCCCGGGCAATGAGCAGTTCTTC. As protein: CASSLGFTSGTPPGNEQFF.

V gene TRBV28 combines with J gene TRBJ2-3; 10 nucleotides agree with TRBD1. The CDR3 sequence is 14 residues long. Germline assignment: CDR1 MDHEN and CDR2 SYDVKM. Trimming at V came to 10 bases and at J to 2 bases, leaving 6 bases not matched to a gene. Here the CDR3 reads CATWDRGSTDTQYF. The CDR3 DNA sequence: TGTGCCACTTGGGACAGGGGCTCCACAGATACGCAGTATTTT.

This clone was found once. CDR3 DNA: TGCGCCAGCAGCCTCAATCCCCTAGCAACAGCAGAGACCCAGTACTTC. It codes for CASSLNPLATAETQYF. The gene calls are TRBV4-1 and TRBJ2-5; perhaps TRBD2 as D (5 bases). The CDR3 covers 16 residues. V gave up 4 bases and J gave up 4 bases, with 19 bases separating them. Germline loops: CDR1 MGHRA, CDR2 YSYEKL.

V and J are TRBV7-3 and TRBJ2-2, with unresolved D. V lost 8 bases and J lost 6, with 10 bases in between. This CDR3 has 12 amino acids. From germline, CDR1 is SGHTA and CDR2 FQGTGA. The CDR3 sequence is CASSHSPGELFF. As DNA, the CDR3 is TGTGCCAGCTCACACAGTCCCGGGGAGCTGTTTTTT. Combining the CDR3 with reference TRBV7-3 and TRBJ2-2 gives the whole variable domain GAGVSQTPSNKVTEKGKYVELRCDPISGHTALYWYRQSLGQGPEFLIYFQGTGAADDSGLPNDRFFAVRPEGSVSTLKIQRTERGDSAVYLCASSHSPGELFFGEGSRLTVL.

The rearrangement links TRBV5-6 to TRBJ1-4, with 9 bases that match TRBD1. Germline V gene lookup returns CDR1 SGHDT and CDR2 YYEEEE. The CDR3 length is 15 residues. The trim removed 4 bases at V and 6 bases at J, leaving 7 bases unmatched. The CDR3 protein is CASSPTGGLDEKLFF. The CDR3 DNA reads TGTGCCAGCAGCCCAACAGGGGGCCTGGATGAAAAACTGTTTTTT.

V is TRBV20-1 and J is TRBJ1-2, with 7 positions matching TRBD1. The germline V gene encodes CDR1 DFQATT and CDR2 SNEGSKA (reference sequence). With 7 bases clipped from V and 7 bases from J, the junction kept 6 bases outside the gene matches. The CDR3 is 11 amino acids. The CDR3, as DNA: TGCAGTGGGAAGGGGGCGGGTGGCTACACCTTC. Amino acids: CSGKGAGGYTF.

V gene TRBV29-1 combines with J gene TRBJ1-1; 9 bases are a match to TRBD1. CDR1 SQVTM and CDR2 ANQGSEA come from the germline V gene. This CDR3 comprises 16 residues. With 4 bases clipped from V and 5 bases from J, the junction kept 14 bases outside the gene matches. The CDR3, as DNA: TGCAGCGTTGCCATAACAGGGGGCAGGTGGTGGACTGAAGCTTTCTTT. Translation gives CSVAITGGRWWTEAFF.

V is TRBV4-1 and J is TRBJ2-7; D perhaps matches TRBD1 (5 bases). Germline values: CDR1 MGHRA, CDR2 YSYEKL. V lost 4 bases to trimming and J lost 3 bases, with 10 bases between them. This CDR3 region has 13 residues. The CDR3 loop is CASSPGNFYEQYF. CDR3 DNA sequence: TGCGCCAGCAGCCCAGGGAATTTCTACGAGCAGTACTTC.

The chain carries TRBV9 and TRBJ1-1, with D tentatively TRBD1 (5 bases). With 3 bases removed from V and 2 bases from J, the gap between germline ends came to 14 bases. The CDR3 extends over 15 amino acids. Germline V CDR1 and CDR2: SGDLS, YYNGEE. CDR3 sequence: CASSDSGWGNTEAFF. In DNA form, the CDR3 reads TGTGCCAGCAGCGACTCAGGGTGGGGAAACACTGAAGCTTTCTTT.

This clone was observed a handful of times. J is TRBJ2-1 and V is TRBV9, with D tentatively TRBD2 (6 bases). V was cut by 1 base and J by 6 bases, with 8 bases left in between. There are 13 residues in the CDR3. Per the germline V gene, CDR1 is SGDLS and CDR2 is YYNGEE. The CDR3 DNA follows: TGTGCCAGCAGCGTAACGACTAGCAATGAGCAGTTCTTC. Its translation: CASSVTTSNEQFF.

The genes are TRBV5-1 and TRBJ2-7; 9 bases are a match to TRBD1. Germline V CDR1 and CDR2: SGHRS, YFSETQ. Losses at the gene ends were 2 bases for V and 0 bases for J; bases not matched to a gene: 6. This CDR3 region has 16 residues. Here the CDR3 reads CASSLVGQGSSYEQYF. The CDR3 DNA is TGCGCCAGCAGCTTAGTGGGACAGGGATCCTCCTACGAGCAGTACTTC.